A single T cell receptor (beta chain) is shown here with its context. The data are from a study of shared clonotypes between healthy human individuals. V shed 5 bases and J 1 base; nucleotides not matched to a gene: 5. The CDR3 is made up of 16 amino acids. Germline V CDR1 and CDR2: MDHEN, SYDVKM. Several immunoSEQ plates received, in even portions, the genomic DNA of each subset. Using immunoSEQ multiplex PCR, the repertoire was profiled, and TCRdb retains in-frame clones only, with some absent. The sample includes some 2.1 million clones, 85% to 95% of them seen just once. Caucasian adults residing in Nashville, Tennessee made up all the donors. Splitting of CD4+ cells produced CD45RA+ naive and CD45RA-negative memory subsets.

The V gene is TRBV28, the J gene TRBJ1-5, with 10 bases fitting TRBD1. The TCR was taken from a man between 18 and 29 years old in good health. The sequencing sample was made of naive CD4+ T cells sorted from blood. Subset defined: CD45RA+ positively selected. CDR3 in amino acids: CASSRQGARSNQPQHF. As DNA, the CDR3 is TGTGCCAGCAGTCGACAGGGGGCGCGGAGCAATCAGCCCCAGCATTTT.